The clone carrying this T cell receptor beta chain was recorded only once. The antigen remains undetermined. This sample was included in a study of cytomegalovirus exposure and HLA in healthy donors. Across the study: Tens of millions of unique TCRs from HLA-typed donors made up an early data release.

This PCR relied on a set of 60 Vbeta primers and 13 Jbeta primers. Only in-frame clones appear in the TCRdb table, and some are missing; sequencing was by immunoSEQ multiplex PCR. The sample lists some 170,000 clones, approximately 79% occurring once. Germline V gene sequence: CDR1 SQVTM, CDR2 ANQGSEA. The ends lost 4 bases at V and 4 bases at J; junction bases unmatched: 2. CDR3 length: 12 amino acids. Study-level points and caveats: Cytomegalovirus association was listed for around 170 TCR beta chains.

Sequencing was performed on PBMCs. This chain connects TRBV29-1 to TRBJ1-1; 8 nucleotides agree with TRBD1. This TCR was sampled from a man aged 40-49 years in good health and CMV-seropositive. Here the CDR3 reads CSVGQGITEAFF. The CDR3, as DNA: TGCAGCGTTGGACAGGGGATCACTGAAGCTTTCTTT.